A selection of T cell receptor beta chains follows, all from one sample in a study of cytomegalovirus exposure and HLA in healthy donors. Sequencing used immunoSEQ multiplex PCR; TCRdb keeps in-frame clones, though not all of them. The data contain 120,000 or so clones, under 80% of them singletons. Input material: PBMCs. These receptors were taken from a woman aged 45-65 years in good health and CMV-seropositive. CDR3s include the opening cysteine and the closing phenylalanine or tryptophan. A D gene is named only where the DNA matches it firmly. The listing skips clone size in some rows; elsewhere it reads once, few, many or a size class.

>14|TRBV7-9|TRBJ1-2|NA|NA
CASSFSGKDYGYTF
TGTGCCAGCAGCTTTTCAGGGAAGGACTATGGCTACACCTTC
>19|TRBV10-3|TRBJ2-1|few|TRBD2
CAISKEKSGTSGGASEQFF
TGTGCCATCAGCAAAGAGAAATCTGGGACTAGCGGGGGGGCCTCTGAGCAGTTCTTC
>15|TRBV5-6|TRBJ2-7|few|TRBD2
CASSLLVAGATEQYF
TGTGCCAGCAGCTTGCTTGTAGCGGGGGCGACCGAGCAGTACTTC
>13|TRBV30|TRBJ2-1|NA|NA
CAWNNGGADEQFF
TGTGCCTGGAACAATGGGGGGGCTGATGAGCAGTTCTTC
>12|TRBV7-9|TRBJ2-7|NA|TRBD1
CASSLTGYEQYF
TGTGCCAGCAGCCTGACAGGGTACGAGCAGTACTTC
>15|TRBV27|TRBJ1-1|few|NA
CASSLYRGLNTEAFF
TGTGCCAGCAGTTTATACCGGGGTTTGAACACTGAAGCTTTCTTT
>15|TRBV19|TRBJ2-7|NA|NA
CASSPRGGASYEQYF
TGTGCCAGTAGCCCCAGAGGAGGGGCGTCCTACGAGCAGTACTTC
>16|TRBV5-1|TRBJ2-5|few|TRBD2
CASSLGLAGGQETQYF
TGCGCCAGCAGCCTGGGACTAGCGGGGGGTCAAGAGACCCAGTACTTC
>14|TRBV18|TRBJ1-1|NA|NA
CASSSADVSLGAFF
TGTGCCAGCTCATCAGCGGATGTAAGCTTAGGAGCTTTCTTT
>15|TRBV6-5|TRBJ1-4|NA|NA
CASSYSGAENEKLFF
TGTGCCAGCAGTTACTCCGGAGCCGAAAATGAAAAACTGTTTTTT
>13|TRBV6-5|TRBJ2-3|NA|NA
CASRYTSTDTQYF
TGTGCCAGCCGATATACTAGCACAGATACGCAGTATTTT
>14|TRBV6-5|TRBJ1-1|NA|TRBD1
CASSSILTGAEAFF
TGTGCCAGCAGTTCCATCCTCACAGGGGCTGAAGCTTTCTTT
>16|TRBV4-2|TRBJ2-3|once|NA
CASSQEGDGGTDTQYF
TGTGCCAGCAGCCAAGAAGGAGACGGAGGCACAGATACGCAGTATTTT
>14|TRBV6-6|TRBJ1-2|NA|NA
CASTRDTGRGGYTF
TGTGCCAGCACAAGGGACACCGGAAGGGGCGGCTACACCTTC
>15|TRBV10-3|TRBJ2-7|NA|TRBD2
CAISEGLAGSYEQYF
TGTGCCATCAGTGAGGGACTAGCGGGAAGCTACGAGCAGTACTTC
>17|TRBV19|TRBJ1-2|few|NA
CASSIWPGGDGTYGYTF
TGTGCCAGTAGTATATGGCCCGGAGGGGACGGGACCTATGGCTACACCTTC
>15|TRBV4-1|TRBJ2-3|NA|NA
CASSQAVRVTDTQYF
TGCGCCAGCAGCCAAGCTGTGAGGGTCACAGATACGCAGTATTTT
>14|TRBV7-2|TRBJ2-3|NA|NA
CASSTMLFTDTQYF
TGTGCCAGCAGTACAATGCTCTTCACAGATACGCAGTATTTT
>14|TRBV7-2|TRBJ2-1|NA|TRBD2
CASSPGRADNEQFF
TGTGCCAGCAGCCCGGGGAGGGCGGACAATGAGCAGTTCTTC
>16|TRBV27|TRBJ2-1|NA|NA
CASSLVSSVSYNEQFF
TGTGCCAGCAGTTTAGTGTCTAGCGTTTCGTACAATGAGCAGTTCTTC
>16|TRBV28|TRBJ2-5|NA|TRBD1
CASSFGGQGVVETQYF
TGTGCCAGCAGTTTCGGAGGACAGGGGGTCGTGGAGACCCAGTACTTC
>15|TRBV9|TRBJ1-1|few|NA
CASSVAPQTDSEAFF
TGTGCCAGCAGCGTAGCCCCCCAGACGGACAGTGAAGCTTTCTTT
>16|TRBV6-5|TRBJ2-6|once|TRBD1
CASSSTGTAGANVLTF
TGTGCCAGCAGTTCCACCGGGACAGCTGGGGCCAACGTCCTGACTTTC
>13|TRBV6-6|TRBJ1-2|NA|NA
CASSTDRGVGYTF
TGTGCCAGCAGCACGGACCGGGGGGTCGGCTACACCTTC
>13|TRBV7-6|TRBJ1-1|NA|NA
CASSILEGTEAFF
TGTGCCAGCAGCATACTCGAGGGCACTGAAGCTTTCTTT
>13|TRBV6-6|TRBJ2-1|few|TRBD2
CASSYASGGEQFF
TGTGCCAGCAGTTACGCCAGCGGGGGCGAGCAGTTCTTC
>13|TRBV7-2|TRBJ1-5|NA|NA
CASSLQSNQPQHF
TGTGCCAGCAGCTTGCAGAGCAATCAGCCCCAGCATTTT
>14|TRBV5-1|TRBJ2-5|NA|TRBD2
CASSRGLRTETQYF
TGCGCCAGCAGCCGGGGACTACGTACGGAGACCCAGTACTTC
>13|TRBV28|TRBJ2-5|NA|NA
CASKDSDQETQYF
TGTGCCAGCAAGGACTCGGATCAAGAGACCCAGTACTTC
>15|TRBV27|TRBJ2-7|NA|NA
CASSRTRVVGYEQYF
TGTGCCAGCAGCCGTACGCGGGTCGTGGGTTACGAGCAGTACTTC
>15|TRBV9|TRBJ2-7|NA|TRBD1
CASSVGTGASYEQYF
TGTGCCAGCAGCGTCGGGACAGGGGCTTCCTACGAGCAGTACTTC
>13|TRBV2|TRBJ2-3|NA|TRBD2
CASSPGEGDTQYF
TGTGCCAGCAGTCCCGGGGAGGGGGATACGCAGTATTTT
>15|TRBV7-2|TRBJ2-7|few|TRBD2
CASSLGGSFPYEQYF
TGTGCCAGCAGCTTAGGCGGGAGCTTTCCCTACGAGCAGTACTTC
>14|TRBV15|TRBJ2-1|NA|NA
CATSRDPGKDEQFF
TGTGCCACCAGCAGGGATCCGGGGAAGGATGAGCAGTTCTTC
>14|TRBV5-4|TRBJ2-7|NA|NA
CASSHTGDSYEQYF
TGTGCCAGCAGCCATACCGGGGACTCCTACGAGCAGTACTTC
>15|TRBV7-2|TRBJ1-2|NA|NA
CASSLESQNPYGYTF
TGTGCCAGCAGCTTAGAATCACAGAACCCCTATGGCTACACCTTC
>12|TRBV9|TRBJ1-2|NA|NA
CASSVEAGGYTF
TGTGCCAGCAGCGTAGAAGCGGGAGGCTACACCTTC
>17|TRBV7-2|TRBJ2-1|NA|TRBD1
CASSLYGFGGPGTGGFF
TGTGCCAGCAGCTTATACGGATTCGGAGGTCCGGGGACAGGGGGCTTCTTC
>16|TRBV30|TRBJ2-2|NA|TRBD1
CAWIGTGGTYTGELFF
TGTGCCTGGATTGGGACAGGGGGAACTTACACCGGGGAGCTGTTTTTT
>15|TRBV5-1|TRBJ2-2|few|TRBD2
CASSGGGANTGELFF
TGCGCCAGCAGCGGCGGGGGGGCGAACACCGGGGAGCTGTTTTTT